This T cell receptor beta chain was captured by sequencing in a study of T cells in Graves' hyperthyroidism and ophthalmopathy. The J segment lost 4 bases and the V segment lost 1 base, leaving 14 bases of the junction unmatched. CDR1 and CDR2 (germline): SGHTA, FQGTGA. The CDR3 totals 20 residues. Exclusion criteria comprised uncontrolled infection, other autoimmune disease, pregnancy or lactation. Diagnosis rested on symptoms, serum thyroxine and TRAb, thyroid ultrasound, and orbital computed tomography. Regions amplified from RNA transcripts were the TCR beta CDR3 regions. The HTBI primer set drove a first-round RT-PCR of the TCR CDR3. Via MiXCR, TCRdb re-called the multiplex PCR reads, giving one row per CDR3 protein. The sample lists around 450,000 distinct CDR3 sequences; roughly 14% were seen once.

Sequencing was done on a sample of blood. The rearrangement links TRBV7-3 to TRBJ2-3; 13 bases map to TRBD2. This clonotype was sampled from a woman aged 18-30 years with Graves' hyperthyroidism. The CDR3 DNA reads as TGTGCCAGCAGCTTAAATTCACTAGCGGGGGGGATAGGGTTTCCAGATACGCAGTATTTT. It translates to CASSLNSLAGGIGFPDTQYF.